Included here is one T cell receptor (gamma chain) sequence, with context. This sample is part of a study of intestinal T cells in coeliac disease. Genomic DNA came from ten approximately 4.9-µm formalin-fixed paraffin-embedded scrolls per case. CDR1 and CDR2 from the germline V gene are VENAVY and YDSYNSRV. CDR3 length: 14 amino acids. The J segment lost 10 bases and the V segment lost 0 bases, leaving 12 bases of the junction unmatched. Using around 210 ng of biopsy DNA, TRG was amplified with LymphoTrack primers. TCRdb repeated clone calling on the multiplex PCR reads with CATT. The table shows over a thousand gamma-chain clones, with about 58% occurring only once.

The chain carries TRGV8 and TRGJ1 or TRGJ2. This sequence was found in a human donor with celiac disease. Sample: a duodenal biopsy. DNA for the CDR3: TGTGCCACCTGGGATAGGCGTGAAAGGGCCAAGAAACTCTTT. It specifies CATWDRRERAKKLF.